The following is a T cell receptor (beta chain) sequence with its context. This receptor's antigen is unknown. There are no base qualities to consult, and no much larger clone falls within one base. The sample is drawn from a study of T-cell memory formation after mild COVID-19 (dated by TCRdb to about 2021). As for the study more broadly: Most TCR sequence clusters were specific to one of the two donors. Longitudinal TCRalpha and TCRbeta repertoire sequencing tracked T-cell clones expanding and contracting after mild COVID-19 in a couple of donors. The cohort was made up of two young adult volunteers, one female and one male, who were previously healthy.

V and J lose 3 bases and 3 bases, and a span of 18 bases separates them. For CDR1 and CDR2, the germline V gene lists MNHEY and SVGEGT. There are 16 amino acids in the CDR3, from cysteine to phenylalanine inclusive. The DNA shown is the 48-base CDR3, in frame from base 1. The paper as a whole reports these results and caveats: Whether the second-wave clones peaking on day 37 were SARS-CoV-2 specific was not confirmed. Contracting CD4+ clones were found mainly in CM and EM memory subsets, while CD8+ clones were enriched in EMRA. From day 15 to 85, contracting clones showed balanced CD4/CD8 phenotypes, whereas a second wave of clones that expanded from day 15 to 37 leaned towards CD4+. The study covered only a couple of mild cases, and larger cohorts including severe cases with pre-infection samples were considered necessary. Some responding clones were detected in pre-infection memory, suggesting pre-existing cross-reactive memory T cells joined the SARS-CoV-2 response.

Sequencing took place on an Illumina NovaSeq 6000. TCRalpha and TCRbeta cDNA libraries were built by 5'RACE with constant-segment primers, adding sample barcodes and unique molecular identifiers. Trizol reagent was used to extract RNA from every sample. Amplification of the libraries took two PCR steps, and the second step added a second sample barcode plus Illumina TruSeq adapters. Sequencing of the libraries was done on an Illumina NovaSeq, producing 2 x 150 bp paired-end reads. The paper's data handling went like this. Demultiplexing of reads and collapsing into UMI-guided consensus sequences were performed with migec v1.2.7. With mixcr v2.1.11, UMI consensuses were aligned to TRA and TRB V and J templates and assembled into clonotypes. Clonotypes were classified as expanded or contracted when called significant by both edgeR and NoisET, with noise models trained on biological replicates. edgeR calls used a false discovery rate-adjusted p below 0.01 and a log2 fold-change threshold of 1. PCA with hierarchical clustering of max-normalized trajectories of the 1000 most abundant clonotypes was used as exploratory dynamics analysis. The CD4 or CD8 phenotype of responding clones was assigned using the separately sequenced CD4+ and CD8+ repertoires. TCRdb passed the public sequencing reads through fastp at Q25 and MiXCR, retaining productive beta sequences. Identical CDR3 proteins give one entry, which carries the most common genes and DNA. The V and J calls, along with clone size, are taken from TCRdb and not from the paper's own processing. This sample has about 270,000 distinct CDR3 sequences in its table, and around 15% of those were observed once. The ten largest clonotypes hold approximately 25% of the sample.

Ficoll-Paque density gradient centrifugation was used to isolate PBMCs. Sequencing used PBMCs or a T cell subset sorted from them (not recorded which). The origin of this receptor is a man between 18 and 35 years old who had mild COVID-19 (a few samples of this study predate the infection). The sample titles of this study are shuffled in the database, so cell type and time point are left out; the donor was told from shared clones. The chain is assembled from TRBV6-2 or TRBV6-3 and TRBJ2-7; matching of 6 bases hints at TRBD2 as the D gene. Here is the DNA: TGTGCCAGCAGTTATTTGATTGGCAGGCGGGGCTACGAGCAGTACTTC. It translates to CASSYLIGRRGYEQYF.